Sequencing of this T cell receptor (beta chain) was carried out in a study of identical twins (dated by TCRdb to the mid-2010s). About the investigation overall: To test whether fetal clonotypes persist, the study used deep sequencing on TCR alpha and beta repertoires from monozygotic twins, unrelated adults of various ages, and cord blood. Replicate twin experiments were performed at different times using different library preparation protocols to rule out contamination.

The library was generated by 5' RACE. The run used an Illumina HiSeq 2000. A universal primer binding site was introduced by template switching, and a unique molecular identifier was present in the final cDNA, enabling accurate counting of TCR cDNA molecules. Specific primers in the conserved constant-segment region were used to synthesize first-strand cDNA for the TCR alpha and beta chains. To control for contamination, every cDNA library was double barcoded, receiving both a SMART-Mk sample barcode and Illumina barcodes. TruSeq adapter sequences and Illumina sample barcodes were added in two successive PCR steps. The TCR alpha and beta cDNA libraries were sequenced on the Illumina HiSeq platform using custom primers. Under the source paper's analysis protocol: MiGEC processed the raw reads to extract unique molecular identifiers, while MiXCR was used to determine the CDR3 positions. Recombination models were inferred per individual with the repgenHMM and IGoR tools using an EM algorithm. Shared clonotype analysis was performed with the tcR package in R, normalizing sharing by the product of cloneset sizes. Out-of-frame nonproductive sequences were analyzed to study raw recombination free of thymic and clonal selection effects. The raw public data were reprocessed by TCRdb itself: fastp quality trimming at Q25, MiXCR clonotype calling, in-frame beta chains only. Every distinct CDR3 protein forms one entry, paired with its most common genes and DNA. These V and J calls are TCRdb output, not the study's own analysis. The sample data list fewer than 250,000 distinct CDR3 sequences, and roughly 9.4% of these were observed just once. 5% to 6.5% of the sample is taken by the ten largest.

Every donor was a healthy Caucasian. Miltenyi CD45RO+ enrichment and human naive T-cell isolation kits were used to isolate memory (CD45RO+) and naive T cells from PBMC. The germline V gene (reference sequence) provides CDR1 WNHNN and CDR2 SYGVQD. V sheds 2 bases and J sheds 3 bases, leaving 10 bases between their ends. The CDR3 starts with the cysteine, ends with the phenylalanine, and has 14 residues. The retained sequence is limited to the CDR3, 42 bases, with the frame set at the first base. Paper-wide results and their limitations: Compared with coincidental sharing between unrelated individuals, out-of-frame TCR alpha sequences shared between twins had an excess of sequences with low generation probability. Because the same donors could not be followed over many years, the conclusions relied on cross-sectional statistical analysis. In monozygotic twins, out-of-frame TCR alpha sharing was systematically underestimated by recombination models, although the models agreed with sharing between unrelated individuals. Fewer insertions were carried by abundant cord blood beta clonotypes; a weaker similar trend was observed in young adult naive repertoires, while no such trend was observed in memory repertoires. Invariant T cells such as MAIT and iNKT could partly confound zero-insertion analyses, though diverse VJ usage argued against this for most clonotypes. The excess sharing between twins in beta out-of-frame sequences was weaker because fewer shared sequences reduced the signal-to-noise ratio.

This clonotype was found a few times. The antigen this receptor binds is unknown. Nothing much larger sits one base from this clone, and base qualities are not available. This sequence uses TRBV10-1 and TRBJ1-1, with the D gene uncertain. The source material was memory (CD45RO+) T cells sorted from blood. This sample's cell subset or site label indicates: CD45RO+ enriched T cells. The sequence was obtained from a woman younger than 35 in good health. This receptor has the CDR3 CASSEMGADTEAFF. At the DNA level, the sequence is TGCGCCAGCAGTGAGATGGGTGCGGACACTGAAGCTTTCTTT.